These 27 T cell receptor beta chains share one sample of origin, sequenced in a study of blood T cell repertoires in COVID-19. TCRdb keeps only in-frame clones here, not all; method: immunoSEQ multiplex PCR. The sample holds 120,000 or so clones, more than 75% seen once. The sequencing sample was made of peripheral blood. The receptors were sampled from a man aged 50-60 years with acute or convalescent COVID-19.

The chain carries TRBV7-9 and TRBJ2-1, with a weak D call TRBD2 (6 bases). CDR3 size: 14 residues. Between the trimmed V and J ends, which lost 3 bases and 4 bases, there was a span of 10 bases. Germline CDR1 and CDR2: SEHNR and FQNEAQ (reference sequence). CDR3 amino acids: CASSFTDYYNEQFF. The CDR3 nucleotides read TGTGCCAGCAGCTTTACGGACTATTACAATGAGCAGTTCTTC.

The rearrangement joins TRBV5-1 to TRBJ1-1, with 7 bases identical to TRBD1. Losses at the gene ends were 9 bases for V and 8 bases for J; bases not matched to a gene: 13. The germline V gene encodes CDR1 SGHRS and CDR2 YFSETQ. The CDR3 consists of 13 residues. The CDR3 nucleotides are TGCGCCAAACGCTGGTCGGCAGGGGGGGAAGCTTTCTTT. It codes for CAKRWSAGGEAFF.

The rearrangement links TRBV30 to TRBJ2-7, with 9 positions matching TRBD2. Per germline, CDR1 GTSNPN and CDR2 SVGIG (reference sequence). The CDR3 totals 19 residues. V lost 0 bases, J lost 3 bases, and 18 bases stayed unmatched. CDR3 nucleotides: TGTGCCTGGAGTGTACAGGAGATCTTAAGGCGGGAGGGCCTCTACGAGCAGTACTTC. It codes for CAWSVQEILRREGLYEQYF.

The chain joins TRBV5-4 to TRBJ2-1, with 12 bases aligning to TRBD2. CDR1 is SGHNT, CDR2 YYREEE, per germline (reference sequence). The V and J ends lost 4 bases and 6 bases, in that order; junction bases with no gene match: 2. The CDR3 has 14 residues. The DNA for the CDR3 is TGTGCCAGCAGCGGGGGACTAGCGGGCAATGAGCAGTTCTTC. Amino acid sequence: CASSGGLAGNEQFF.

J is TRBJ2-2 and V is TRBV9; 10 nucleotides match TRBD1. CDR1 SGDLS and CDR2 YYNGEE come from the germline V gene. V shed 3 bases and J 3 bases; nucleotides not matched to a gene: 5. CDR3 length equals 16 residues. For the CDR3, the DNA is TGTGCCAGCAGCGCCCCCGGGACAGGGGACACCGGGGAGCTGTTTTTT. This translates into CASSAPGTGDTGELFF.

As DNA, the CDR3 is TGTGCCGGTCAAACAGGGACGGGCACCGGGGAGCTGTTTTTT. Amino acids: CAGQTGTGTGELFF. This chain joins TRBV11-3 and TRBJ2-2; D is perhaps TRBD1 (6 bases). Germline V gene sequence: CDR1 SGHNT, CDR2 YENEEA. This CDR3 is built from 14 residues. With 11 bases removed from V and 4 bases from J, the gap between germline ends came to 17 bases.

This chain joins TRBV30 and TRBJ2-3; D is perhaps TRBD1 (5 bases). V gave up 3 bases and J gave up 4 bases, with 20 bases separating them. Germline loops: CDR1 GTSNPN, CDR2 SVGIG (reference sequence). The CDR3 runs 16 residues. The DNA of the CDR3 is TGTGCCTGGAGAAGGGGTGGGATTACATTGTCAGATACGCAGTATTTT. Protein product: CAWRRGGITLSDTQYF.

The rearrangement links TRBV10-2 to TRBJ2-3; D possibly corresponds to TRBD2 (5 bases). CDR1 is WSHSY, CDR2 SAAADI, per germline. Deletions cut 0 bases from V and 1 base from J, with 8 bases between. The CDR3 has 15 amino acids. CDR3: CASSESDWGTDTQYF. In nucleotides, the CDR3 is TGCGCCAGCAGTGAGTCGGACTGGGGCACAGATACGCAGTATTTT.

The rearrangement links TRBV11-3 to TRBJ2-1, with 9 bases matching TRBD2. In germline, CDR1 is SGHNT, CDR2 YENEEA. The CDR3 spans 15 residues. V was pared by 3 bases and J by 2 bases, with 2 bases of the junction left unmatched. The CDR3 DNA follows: TGTGCCAGCAGCTTGGTAGCGGGAGCCTACAATGAGCAGTTCTTC. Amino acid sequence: CASSLVAGAYNEQFF. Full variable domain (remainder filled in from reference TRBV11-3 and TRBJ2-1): EAGVVQSPRYKIIEKKQPVAFWCNPISGHNTLYWYLQNLGQGPELLIRYENEEAVDDSQLPKDRFSAERLKGVDSTLKIQPAELGDSAVYLCASSLVAGAYNEQFFGPGTRLTVL.

CDR3 amino acids: CASSALPDSQNTEAFF. The CDR3 bases are TGTGCCAGTAGCGCCTTGCCGGACAGCCAAAACACTGAAGCTTTCTTT. The chain joins TRBV19 to TRBJ1-1, with D perhaps TRBD1 (6 bases). The V gene lost 6 bases and the J gene lost 2 bases, with 19 bases spanning the gap. Germline-derived CDR1 and CDR2 are LNHDA and SQIVND (reference sequence). The CDR3 runs to 16 residues.

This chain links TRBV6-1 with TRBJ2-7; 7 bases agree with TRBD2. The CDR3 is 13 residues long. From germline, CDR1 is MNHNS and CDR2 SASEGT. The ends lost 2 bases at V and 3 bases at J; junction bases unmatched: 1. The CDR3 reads CASSEWGGYEQYF. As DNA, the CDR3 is TGTGCCAGCAGTGAATGGGGGGGCTACGAGCAGTACTTC.

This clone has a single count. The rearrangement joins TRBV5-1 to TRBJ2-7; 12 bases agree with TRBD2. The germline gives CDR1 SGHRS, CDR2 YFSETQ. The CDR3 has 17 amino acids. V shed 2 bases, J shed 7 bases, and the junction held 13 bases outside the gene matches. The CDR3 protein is CASSFLPSGRAEREQYF. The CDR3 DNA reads TGCGCCAGCAGCTTCCTCCCTAGCGGGAGGGCCGAAAGAGAGCAGTACTTC. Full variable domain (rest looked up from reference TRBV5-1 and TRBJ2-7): KAGVTQTPRYLIKTRGQQVTLSCSPISGHRSVSWYQQTPGQGLQFLFEYFSETQRNKGNFPGRFSGRQFSNSRSEMNVSTLELGDSALYLCASSFLPSGRAEREQYFGPGTRLTVT.

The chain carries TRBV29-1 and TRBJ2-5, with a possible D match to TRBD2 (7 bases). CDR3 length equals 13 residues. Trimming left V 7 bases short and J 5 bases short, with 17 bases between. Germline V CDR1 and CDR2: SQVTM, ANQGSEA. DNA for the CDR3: TGCAGCGGTCTGGGGGCGGGAGTGGAGACCCAGTACTTC. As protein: CSGLGAGVETQYF.

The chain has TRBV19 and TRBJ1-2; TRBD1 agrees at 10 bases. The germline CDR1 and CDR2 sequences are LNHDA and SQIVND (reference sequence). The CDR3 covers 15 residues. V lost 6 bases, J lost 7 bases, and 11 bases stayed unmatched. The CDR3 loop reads CASRTPGTGEFGYTF. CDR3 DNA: TGTGCCAGTAGGACCCCCGGGACAGGGGAATTTGGCTACACCTTC.

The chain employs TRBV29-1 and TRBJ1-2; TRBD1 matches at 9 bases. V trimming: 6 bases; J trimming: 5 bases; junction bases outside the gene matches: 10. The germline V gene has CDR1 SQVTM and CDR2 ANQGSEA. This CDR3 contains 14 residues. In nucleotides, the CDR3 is TGCAGCGTCCGACCGACAGGGGGATTTTATGGCTACACCTTC. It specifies CSVRPTGGFYGYTF.

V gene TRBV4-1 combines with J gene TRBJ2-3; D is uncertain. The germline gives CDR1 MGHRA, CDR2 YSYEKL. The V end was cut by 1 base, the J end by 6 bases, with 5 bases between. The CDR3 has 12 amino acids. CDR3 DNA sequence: TGCGCCAGCAGCCAAGTACTGGATACGCAGTATTTT. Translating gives CASSQVLDTQYF.

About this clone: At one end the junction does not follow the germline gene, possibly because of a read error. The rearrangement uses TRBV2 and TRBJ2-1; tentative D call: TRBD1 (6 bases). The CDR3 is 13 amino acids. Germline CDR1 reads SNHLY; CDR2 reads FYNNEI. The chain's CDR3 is CASSEALPQGPIF. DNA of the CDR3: TGTGCCAGCAGTGAAGCGCTTCCACAGGGCCCCATCTTC.

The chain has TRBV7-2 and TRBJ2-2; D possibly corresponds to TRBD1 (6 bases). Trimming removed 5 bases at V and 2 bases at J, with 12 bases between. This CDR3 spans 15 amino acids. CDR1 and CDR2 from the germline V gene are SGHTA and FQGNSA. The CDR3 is CASSLLDRNTGELFF. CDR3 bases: TGTGCCAGCAGCCTCTTGGACAGAAACACCGGGGAGCTGTTTTTT.

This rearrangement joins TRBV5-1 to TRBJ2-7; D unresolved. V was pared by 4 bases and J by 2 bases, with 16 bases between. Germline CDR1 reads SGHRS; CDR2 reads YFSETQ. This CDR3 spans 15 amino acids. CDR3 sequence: CASSLLGGAAYEQYF. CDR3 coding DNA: TGCGCCAGCAGCCTTCTTGGCGGCGCAGCCTACGAGCAGTACTTC.

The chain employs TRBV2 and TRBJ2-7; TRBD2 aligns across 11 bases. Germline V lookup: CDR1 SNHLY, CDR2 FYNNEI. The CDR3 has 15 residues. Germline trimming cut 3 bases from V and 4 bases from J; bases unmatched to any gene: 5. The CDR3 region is CASSDILAGEYEQYF. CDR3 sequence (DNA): TGTGCCAGCAGTGATATACTAGCGGGAGAGTACGAGCAGTACTTC.

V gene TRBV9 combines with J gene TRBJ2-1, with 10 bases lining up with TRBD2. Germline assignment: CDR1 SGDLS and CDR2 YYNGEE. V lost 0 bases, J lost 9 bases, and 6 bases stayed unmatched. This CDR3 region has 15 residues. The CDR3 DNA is TGTGCCAGCAGCGTAGTAGCGGGAGGTGGGACTGAGCAGTTCTTC. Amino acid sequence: CASSVVAGGGTEQFF.

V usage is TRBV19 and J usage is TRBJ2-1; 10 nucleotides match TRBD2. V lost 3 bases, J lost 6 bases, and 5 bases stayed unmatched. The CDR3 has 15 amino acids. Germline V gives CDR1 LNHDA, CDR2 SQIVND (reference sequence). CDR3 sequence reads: CASSIPSGSRNEQFF. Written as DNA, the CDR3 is TGTGCCAGTAGTATCCCTAGCGGGAGTCGCAATGAGCAGTTCTTC.

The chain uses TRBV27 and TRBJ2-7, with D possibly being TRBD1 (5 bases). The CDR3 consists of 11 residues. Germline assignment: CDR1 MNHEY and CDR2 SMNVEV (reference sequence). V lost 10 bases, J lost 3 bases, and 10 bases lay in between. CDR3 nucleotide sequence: TGTGCCAACGGACATTTCTACGAGCAGTACTTC. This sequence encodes CANGHFYEQYF.

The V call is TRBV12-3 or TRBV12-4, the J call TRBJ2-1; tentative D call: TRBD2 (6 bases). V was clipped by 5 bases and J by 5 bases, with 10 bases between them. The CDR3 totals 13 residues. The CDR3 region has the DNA TGTGCCAGCAGTAGGGACTTCCACAATGAGCAGTTCTTC. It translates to CASSRDFHNEQFF.

The CDR3 spells CASREGEGSYNEQFF. The CDR3 DNA reads as TGTGCCAGTAGGGAGGGAGAGGGTTCCTACAATGAGCAGTTCTTC. The chain uses TRBV19 and TRBJ2-1; tentative D call: TRBD2 (6 bases). Germline lookup yields CDR1 LNHDA and CDR2 SQIVND (reference sequence). V lost 6 bases and J 1 base, leaving 13 bases between the germline ends. This CDR3 has 15 residues.

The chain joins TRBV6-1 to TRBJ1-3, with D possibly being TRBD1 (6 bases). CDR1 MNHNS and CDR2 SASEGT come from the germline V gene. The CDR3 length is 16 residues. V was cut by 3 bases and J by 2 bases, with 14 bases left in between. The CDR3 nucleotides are TGTGCCAGCAGTGAGGGACGATACAGGGCTGGAAACACCATATATTTT. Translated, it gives CASSEGRYRAGNTIYF.

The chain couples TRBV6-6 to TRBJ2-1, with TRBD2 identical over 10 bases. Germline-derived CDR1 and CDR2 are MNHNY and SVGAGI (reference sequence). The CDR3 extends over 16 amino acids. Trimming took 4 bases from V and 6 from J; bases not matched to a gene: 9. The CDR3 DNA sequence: TGTGCCAGCAGTTCAATAAGCGGGAGGGCCTTCAATGAGCAGTTCTTC. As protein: CASSSISGRAFNEQFF.